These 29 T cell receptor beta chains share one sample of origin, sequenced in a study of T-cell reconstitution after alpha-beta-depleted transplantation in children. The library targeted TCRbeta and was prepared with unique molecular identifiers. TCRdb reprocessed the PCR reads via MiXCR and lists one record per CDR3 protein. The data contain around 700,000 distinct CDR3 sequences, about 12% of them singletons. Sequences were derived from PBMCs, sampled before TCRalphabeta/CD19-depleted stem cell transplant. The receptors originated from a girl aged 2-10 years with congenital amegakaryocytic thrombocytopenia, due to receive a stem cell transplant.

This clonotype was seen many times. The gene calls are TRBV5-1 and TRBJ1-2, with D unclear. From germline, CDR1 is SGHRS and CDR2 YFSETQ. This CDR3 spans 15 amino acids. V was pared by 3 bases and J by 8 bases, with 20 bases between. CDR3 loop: CASSSKYTRLEGYTF. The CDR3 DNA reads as TGCGCCAGCAGCTCAAAGTACACACGGCTGGAGGGCTACACCTTC. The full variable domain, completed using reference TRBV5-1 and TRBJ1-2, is KAGVTQTPRYLIKTRGQQVTLSCSPISGHRSVSWYQQTPGQGLQFLFEYFSETQRNKGNFPGRFSGRQFSNSRSEMNVSTLELGDSALYLCASSSKYTRLEGYTFGSGTRLTVV.

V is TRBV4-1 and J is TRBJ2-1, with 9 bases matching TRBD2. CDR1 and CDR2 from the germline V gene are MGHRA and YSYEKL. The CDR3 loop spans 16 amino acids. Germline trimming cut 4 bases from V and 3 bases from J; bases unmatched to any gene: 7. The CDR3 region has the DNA TGCGCCAGCAGCCTGACCCTAGCGGGAATCTACAATGAGCAGTTCTTC. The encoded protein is CASSLTLAGIYNEQFF.

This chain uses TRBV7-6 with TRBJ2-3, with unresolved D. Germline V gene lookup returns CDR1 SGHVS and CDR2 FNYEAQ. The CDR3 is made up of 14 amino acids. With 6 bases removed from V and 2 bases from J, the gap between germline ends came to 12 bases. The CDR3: CASRSSPLTDTQYF. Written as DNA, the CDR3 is TGTGCCAGCAGATCCAGCCCCCTCACAGATACGCAGTATTTT.

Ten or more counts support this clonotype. The CDR3 coding sequence is TGTGCCAGCAGGGTGACAAGGGGCGCGGTCGGGGAGCTGTTTTTT. Translated, it gives CASRVTRGAVGELFF. V and J are TRBV12-3 or TRBV12-4 and TRBJ2-2, with D possibly matching TRBD1 (5 bases). The CDR3 contains 15 residues. Trimming took off 6 bases at V and 7 bases at J, with 18 bases between the two ends.

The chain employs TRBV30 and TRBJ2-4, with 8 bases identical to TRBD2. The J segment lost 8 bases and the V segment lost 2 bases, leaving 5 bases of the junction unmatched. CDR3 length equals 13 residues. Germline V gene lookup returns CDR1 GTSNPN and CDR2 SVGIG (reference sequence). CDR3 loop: CAWSSGRADIQYF. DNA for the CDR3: TGTGCCTGGAGTTCCGGGAGGGCCGACATTCAGTACTTC.

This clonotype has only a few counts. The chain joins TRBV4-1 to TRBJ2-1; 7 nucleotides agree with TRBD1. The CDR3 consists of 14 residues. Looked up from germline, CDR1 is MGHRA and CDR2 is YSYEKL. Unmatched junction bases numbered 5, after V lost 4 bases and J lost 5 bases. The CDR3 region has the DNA TGCGCCAGCAGCCGCCAGGGGGAAGACAATGAGCAGTTCTTC. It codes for CASSRQGEDNEQFF.

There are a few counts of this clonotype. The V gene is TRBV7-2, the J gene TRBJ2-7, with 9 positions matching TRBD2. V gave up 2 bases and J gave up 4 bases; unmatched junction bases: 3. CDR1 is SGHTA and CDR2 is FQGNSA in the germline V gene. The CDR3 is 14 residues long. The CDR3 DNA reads TGTGCCAGCAGCTTATTGAGCGGGAGGTACGAGCAGTACTTC. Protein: CASSLLSGRYEQYF.

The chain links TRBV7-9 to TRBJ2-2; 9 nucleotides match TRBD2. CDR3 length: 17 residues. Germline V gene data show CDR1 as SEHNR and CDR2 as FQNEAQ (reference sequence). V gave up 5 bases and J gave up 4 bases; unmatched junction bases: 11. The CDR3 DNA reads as TGTGCCAGCAGCCTCCAGAACCTAGCGGGACCCACCGGGGAGCTGTTTTTT. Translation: CASSLQNLAGPTGELFF.

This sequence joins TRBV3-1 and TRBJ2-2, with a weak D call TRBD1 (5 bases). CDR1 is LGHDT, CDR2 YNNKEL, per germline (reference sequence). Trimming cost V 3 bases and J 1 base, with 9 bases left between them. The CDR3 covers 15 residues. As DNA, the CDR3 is TGTGCCAGCAGCCACGAGACAGAGAACACCGGGGAGCTGTTTTTT. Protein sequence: CASSHETENTGELFF.

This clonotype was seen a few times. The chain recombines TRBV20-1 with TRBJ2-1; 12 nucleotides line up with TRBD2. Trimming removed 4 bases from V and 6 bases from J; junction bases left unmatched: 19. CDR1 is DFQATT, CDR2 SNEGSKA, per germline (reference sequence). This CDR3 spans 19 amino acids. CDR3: CSATRWGLAGGPLVNEQFF. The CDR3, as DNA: TGCAGTGCTACCCGTTGGGGGCTAGCGGGAGGGCCATTAGTCAATGAGCAGTTCTTC.

CDR3 nucleotide sequence: TGTGCCAGCAGTTTACTCTCGCCCCCCACCACAGATACGCAGTATTTT. Amino acids: CASSLLSPPTTDTQYF. The chain couples TRBV28 to TRBJ2-3, with D uncertain. V lost 2 bases and J 2 bases, leaving 14 bases between the germline ends. Per the germline V gene, CDR1 is MDHEN and CDR2 is SYDVKM. The CDR3 has 16 residues.

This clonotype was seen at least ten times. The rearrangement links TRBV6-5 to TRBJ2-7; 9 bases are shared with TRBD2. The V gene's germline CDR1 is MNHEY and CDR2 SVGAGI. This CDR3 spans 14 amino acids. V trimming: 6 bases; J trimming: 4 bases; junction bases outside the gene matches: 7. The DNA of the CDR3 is TGTGCCAGCAGCCGTGGACTAGCGAGTTACGAGCAGTACTTC. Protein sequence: CASSRGLASYEQYF.

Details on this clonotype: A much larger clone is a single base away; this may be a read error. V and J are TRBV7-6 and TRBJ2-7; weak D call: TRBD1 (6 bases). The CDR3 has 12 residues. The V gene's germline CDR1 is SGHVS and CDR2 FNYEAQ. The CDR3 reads CASGGGRVEPYF. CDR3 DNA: TGTGCCAGCGGGGGCGGAAGGGTCGAGCCGTACTTC.

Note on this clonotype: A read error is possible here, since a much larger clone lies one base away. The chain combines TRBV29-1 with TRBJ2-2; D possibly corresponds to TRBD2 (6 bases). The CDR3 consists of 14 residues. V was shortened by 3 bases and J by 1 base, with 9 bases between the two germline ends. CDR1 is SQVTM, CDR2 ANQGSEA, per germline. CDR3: CSVDCSGNTGELFF. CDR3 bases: TGCAGCGTTGATTGTAGCGGGAACACCGGGGAGCTGTTTTTT.

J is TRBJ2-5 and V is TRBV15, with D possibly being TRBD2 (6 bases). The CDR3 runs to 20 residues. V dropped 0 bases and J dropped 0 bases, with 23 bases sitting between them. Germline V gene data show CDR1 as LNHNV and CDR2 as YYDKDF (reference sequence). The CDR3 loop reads CATSRDLGSRPSENQETQYF. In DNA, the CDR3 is TGTGCCACCAGCAGAGATCTAGGGTCACGTCCTAGCGAGAACCAAGAGACCCAGTACTTC.

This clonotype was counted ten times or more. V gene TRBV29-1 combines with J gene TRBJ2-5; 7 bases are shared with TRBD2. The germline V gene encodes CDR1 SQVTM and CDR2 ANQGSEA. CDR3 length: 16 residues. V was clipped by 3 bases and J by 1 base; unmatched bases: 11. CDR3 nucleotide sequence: TGCAGCGTTGAGATTCCGGCGGGAGAGACCCAAGAGACCCAGTACTTC. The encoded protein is CSVEIPAGETQETQYF.

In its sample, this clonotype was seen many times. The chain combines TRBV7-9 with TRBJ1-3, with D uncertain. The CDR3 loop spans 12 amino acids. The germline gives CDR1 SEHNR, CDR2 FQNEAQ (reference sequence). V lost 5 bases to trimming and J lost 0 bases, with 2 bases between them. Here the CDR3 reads CASSNSGNTIYF. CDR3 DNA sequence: TGTGCCAGCAGCAACTCTGGAAACACCATATATTTT. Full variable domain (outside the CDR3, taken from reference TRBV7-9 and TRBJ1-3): DTGVSQNPRHKITKRGQNVTFRCDPISEHNRLYWYRQTLGQGPEFLTYFQNEAQLEKSRLLSDRFSAERPKGSFSTLEIQRTEQGDSAMYLCASSNSGNTIYFGEGSWLTVV.

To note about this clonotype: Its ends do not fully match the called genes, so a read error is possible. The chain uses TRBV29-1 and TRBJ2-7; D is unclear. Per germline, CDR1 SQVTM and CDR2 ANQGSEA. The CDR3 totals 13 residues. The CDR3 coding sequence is TGCAGCGTTGATCGCGTGTGGCGATGGAAGCAGTATTTC. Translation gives CSVDRVWRWKQYF.

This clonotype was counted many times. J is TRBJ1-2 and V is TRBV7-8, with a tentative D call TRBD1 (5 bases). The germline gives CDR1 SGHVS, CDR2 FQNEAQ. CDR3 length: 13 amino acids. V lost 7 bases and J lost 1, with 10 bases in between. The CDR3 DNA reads TGTGCCAGCACGAGACAGATTAACTATGGCTACACCTTC. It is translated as CASTRQINYGYTF.

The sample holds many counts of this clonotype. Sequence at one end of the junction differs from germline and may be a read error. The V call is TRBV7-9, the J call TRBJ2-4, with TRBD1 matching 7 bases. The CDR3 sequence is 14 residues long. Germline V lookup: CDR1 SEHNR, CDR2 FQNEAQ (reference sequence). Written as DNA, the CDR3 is TGTGCCAGCAGCCTAGCAGGGGGACGCGGAAGTCAGTACTTC. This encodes CASSLAGGRGSQYF.

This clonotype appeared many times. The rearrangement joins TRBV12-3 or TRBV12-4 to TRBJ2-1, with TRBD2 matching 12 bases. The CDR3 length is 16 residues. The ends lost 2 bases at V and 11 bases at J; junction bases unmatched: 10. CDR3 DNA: TGTGCCAGCAGTTTAAGGCGTCTAGCGGGAGGGGATAAGCAGTTCTTC. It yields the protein CASSLRRLAGGDKQFF.

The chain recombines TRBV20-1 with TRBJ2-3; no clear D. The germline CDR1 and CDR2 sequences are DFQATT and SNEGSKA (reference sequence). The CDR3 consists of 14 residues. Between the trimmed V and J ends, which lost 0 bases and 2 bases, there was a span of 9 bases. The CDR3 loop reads CSARDRPSTDTQYF. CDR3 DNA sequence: TGCAGTGCTAGAGATCGGCCTTCCACAGATACGCAGTATTTT.

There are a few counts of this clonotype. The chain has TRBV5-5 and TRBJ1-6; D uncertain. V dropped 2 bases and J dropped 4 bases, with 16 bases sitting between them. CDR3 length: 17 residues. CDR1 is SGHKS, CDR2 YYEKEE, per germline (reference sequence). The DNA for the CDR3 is TGTGCCAGCAGCTTTCTATTGGACCCCGCTTATAATTCACCCCTCCACTTT. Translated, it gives CASSFLLDPAYNSPLHF.

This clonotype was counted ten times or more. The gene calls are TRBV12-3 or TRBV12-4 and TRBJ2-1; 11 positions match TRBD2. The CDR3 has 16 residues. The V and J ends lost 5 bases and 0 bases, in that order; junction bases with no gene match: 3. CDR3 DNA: TGTGCCAGCAGTCCTACTAGCGGGAGCTCCTACAATGAGCAGTTCTTC. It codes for CASSPTSGSSYNEQFF.

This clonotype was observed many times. CDR3 DNA sequence: TGCAGTGCTTTTTCCGGGGCCGGGGAGGAAAAACTGTTTTTT. Translated: CSAFSGAGEEKLFF. The chain has TRBV20-1 and TRBJ1-4; a weak D match, TRBD1 (5 bases). The CDR3 totals 14 residues. With 5 bases removed from V and 8 bases from J, the gap between germline ends came to 18 bases. CDR1 and CDR2 (germline): DFQATT, SNEGSKA (reference sequence).

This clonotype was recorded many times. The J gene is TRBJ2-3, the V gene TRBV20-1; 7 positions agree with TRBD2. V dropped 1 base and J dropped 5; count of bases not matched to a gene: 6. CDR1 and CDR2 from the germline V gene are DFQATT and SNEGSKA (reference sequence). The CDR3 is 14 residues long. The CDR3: CSARASPGGDTQYF. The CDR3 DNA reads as TGCAGTGCTAGAGCGTCCCCGGGGGGAGATACGCAGTATTTT.

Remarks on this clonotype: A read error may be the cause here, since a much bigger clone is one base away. CDR3 residues: CASSQGANYGYPF. Written as DNA, the CDR3 is TGTGCCAGCAGCCAAGGAGCTAACTATGGCTACCCCTTC. The chain combines TRBV27 with TRBJ1-2, with D hard to call. The CDR3 totals 13 residues. Germline V gene lookup returns CDR1 MNHEY and CDR2 SMNVEV (reference sequence).

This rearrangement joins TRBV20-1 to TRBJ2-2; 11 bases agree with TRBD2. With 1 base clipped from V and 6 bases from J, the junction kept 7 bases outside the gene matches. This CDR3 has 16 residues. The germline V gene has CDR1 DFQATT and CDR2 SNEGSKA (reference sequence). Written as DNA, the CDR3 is TGCAGTGCTAGAGTAGAGACTAGCGGGAATGCCGGGGAGCTGTTTTTT. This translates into CSARVETSGNAGELFF.

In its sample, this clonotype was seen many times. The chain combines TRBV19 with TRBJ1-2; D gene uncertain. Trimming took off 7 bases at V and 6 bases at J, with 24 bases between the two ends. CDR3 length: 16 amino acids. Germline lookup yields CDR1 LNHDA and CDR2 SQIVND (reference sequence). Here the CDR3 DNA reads TGTGCCAGTAACCTAACCCCCAACGGCTTTTTCAATGGCTACACCTTC. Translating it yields CASNLTPNGFFNGYTF.